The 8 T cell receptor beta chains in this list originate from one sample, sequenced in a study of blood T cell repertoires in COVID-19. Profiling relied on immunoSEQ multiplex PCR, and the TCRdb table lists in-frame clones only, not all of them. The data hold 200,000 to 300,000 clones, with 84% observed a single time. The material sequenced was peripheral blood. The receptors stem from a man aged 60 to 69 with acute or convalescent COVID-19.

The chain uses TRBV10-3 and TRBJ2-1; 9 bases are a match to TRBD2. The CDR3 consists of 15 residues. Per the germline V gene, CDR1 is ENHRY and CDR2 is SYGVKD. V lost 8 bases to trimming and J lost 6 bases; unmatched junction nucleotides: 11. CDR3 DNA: TGTGCCATCCGAGACTTTAGCGGGAGTAGCAATGAGCAGTTCTTC. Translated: CAIRDFSGSSNEQFF.

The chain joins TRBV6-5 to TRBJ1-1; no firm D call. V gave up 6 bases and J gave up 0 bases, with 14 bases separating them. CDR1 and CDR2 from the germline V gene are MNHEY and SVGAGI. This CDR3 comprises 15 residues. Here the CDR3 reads CASSPLELMNTEAFF. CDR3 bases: TGTGCCAGCAGCCCCCTCGAGCTTATGAACACTGAAGCTTTCTTT.

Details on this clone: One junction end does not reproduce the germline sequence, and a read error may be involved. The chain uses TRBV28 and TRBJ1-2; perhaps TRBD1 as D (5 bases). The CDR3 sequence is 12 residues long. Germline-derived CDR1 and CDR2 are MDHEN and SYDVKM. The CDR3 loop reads CVSTSGVGGYTF. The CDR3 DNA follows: TGTGTCAGCACATCGGGGGTGGGTGGCTACACCTTC.

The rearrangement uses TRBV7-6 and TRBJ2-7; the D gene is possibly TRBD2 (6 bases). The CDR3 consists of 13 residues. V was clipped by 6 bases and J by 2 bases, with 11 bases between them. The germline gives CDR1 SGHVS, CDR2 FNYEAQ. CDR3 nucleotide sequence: TGTGCCAGCAGTGGGGGGAACCCCTACGAGCAGTACTTC. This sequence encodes CASSGGNPYEQYF.

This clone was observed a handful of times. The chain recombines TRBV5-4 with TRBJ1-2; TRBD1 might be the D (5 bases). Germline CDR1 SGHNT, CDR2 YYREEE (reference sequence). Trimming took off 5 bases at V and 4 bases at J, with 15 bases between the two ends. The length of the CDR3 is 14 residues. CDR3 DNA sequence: TGTGCCAGCAGGTCTCAGGGATCGGGCTATGGCTACACCTTC. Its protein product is CASRSQGSGYGYTF.

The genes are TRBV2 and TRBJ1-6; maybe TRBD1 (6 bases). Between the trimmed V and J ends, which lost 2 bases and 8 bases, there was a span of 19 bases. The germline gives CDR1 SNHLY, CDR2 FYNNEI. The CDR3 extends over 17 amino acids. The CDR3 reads CASSEYPPTGRDSPLHF. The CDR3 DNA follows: TGTGCCAGCAGTGAATATCCTCCTACAGGGAGGGATTCACCCCTCCACTTT.

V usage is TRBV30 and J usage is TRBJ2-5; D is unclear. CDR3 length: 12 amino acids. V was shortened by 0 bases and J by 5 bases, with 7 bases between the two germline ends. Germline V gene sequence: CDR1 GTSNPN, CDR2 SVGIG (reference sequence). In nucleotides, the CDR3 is TGTGCCTGGAGTGTACTCACGGAGACCCAGTACTTC. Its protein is CAWSVLTETQYF.

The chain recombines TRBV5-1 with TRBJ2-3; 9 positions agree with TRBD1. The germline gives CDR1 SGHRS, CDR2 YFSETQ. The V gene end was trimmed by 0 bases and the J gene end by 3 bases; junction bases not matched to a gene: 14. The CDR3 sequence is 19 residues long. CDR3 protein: CASSLAAVGTGNPTDTQYF. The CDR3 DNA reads TGCGCCAGCAGCTTGGCTGCCGTAGGGACAGGGAATCCGACAGATACGCAGTATTTT.